A selection of T cell receptor beta chains follows, all from one sample in a study of Ad26.COV2.S vaccination and SARS-CoV-2 variants. The table came from immunoSEQ multiplex PCR; TCRdb's copy has only in-frame clones and leaves some out. The sample yields around 450,000 clones, about 92% seen once. The sequencing used peripheral blood, collected in a trial of Ad26.COV2.S vaccine versus placebo. Receptor source: a person aged 18-60 years who received the Ad26.COV2.S COVID-19 vaccine or a placebo. Both conserved end residues are part of each CDR3. A D gene is named only where the DNA matches it firmly. Some rows mark clone size as missing; the rest say once, few, many or name a class of expanded clone.

size	V	D	J	CDR3	DNA
.	TRBV15	.	TRBJ2-1	CATSRAQNTPEQFF	TGTGCCACCAGCAGGGCCCAGAACACGCCTGAGCAGTTCTTC
.	TRBV5-1	TRBD2	TRBJ2-5	CASSLGSGGYETQYF	TGCGCCAGCAGCTTGGGATCGGGAGGTTACGAGACCCAGTACTTC
.	TRBV2	TRBD1	TRBJ2-6	CASNQQGSGANVLTF	TGTGCCAGCAACCAACAGGGGTCTGGGGCCAACGTCCTGACTTTC
.	TRBV7-3	.	TRBJ2-5	CASSLMRGETQYF	TGTGCCAGCAGCTTGATGCGGGGAGAGACCCAGTACTTC
.	TRBV6-6	TRBD1	TRBJ1-4	CASSYRDSSNEKLFF	TGTGCCAGCAGTTACCGGGACAGCTCTAATGAAAAACTGTTTTTT
.	TRBV9	.	TRBJ2-7	CASTPGDRAYEQYF	TGTGCCAGCACCCCGGGGGACAGAGCATACGAGCAGTACTTC
.	TRBV9	.	TRBJ1-4	CASSTDLATNEKLFF	TGTGCCAGCAGCACTGACTTGGCAACTAATGAAAAACTGTTTTTT
once	TRBV27	TRBD1	TRBJ2-7	CASSLSGQFPFLYEQYF	TGTGCCAGCAGTTTATCGGGACAGTTTCCTTTTCTCTACGAGCAGTACTTC
.	TRBV28	.	TRBJ1-5	CASSLPRDQPQHF	TGTGCCAGCAGTTTACCCCGAGATCAGCCCCAGCATTTT
.	TRBV28	TRBD2	TRBJ2-1	CASTIRGSGRHNEQFF	TGTGCCAGCACCATCAGAGGGAGCGGGAGACACAATGAGCAGTTCTTC
.	TRBV4-1	TRBD1	TRBJ1-1	CASSQVYRGQFTEAFF	TGCGCCAGCAGCCAAGTTTACAGGGGGCAATTCACTGAAGCTTTCTTT
.	TRBV4-2	.	TRBJ2-1	CASSQGGQGHNEQFF	TGTGCCAGCAGCCAAGGGGGGCAGGGTCACAATGAGCAGTTCTTC
.	TRBV28	TRBD1	TRBJ1-5	CASSPRQGLWQPQHF	TGTGCCAGCAGTCCACGACAGGGCCTTTGGCAGCCCCAGCATTTT
once	TRBV7-3	TRBD2	TRBJ2-3	CASSLGTRNTQYF	TGTGCCAGCAGCTTAGGGACTAGAAATACGCAGTATTTT
once	TRBV6-5	.	TRBJ2-5	CASRPTGGLQETQYF	TGTGCCAGCAGACCGACAGGAGGGCTCCAAGAGACCCAGTACTTC
.	TRBV10-3	TRBD1	TRBJ1-1	CAISGGTGITEAFF	TGTGCCATCAGCGGGGGGACAGGAATCACTGAAGCTTTCTTT
once	TRBV7-9	.	TRBJ2-7	CASTGASGPNSYEQYF	TGTGCCAGCACCGGTGCAAGCGGGCCAAACTCCTACGAGCAGTACTTC
.	TRBV5-6	TRBD2	TRBJ2-5	CASSQGLAGERQETQYF	TGTGCCAGCAGCCAGGGACTAGCGGGAGAGAGGCAAGAGACCCAGTACTTC
.	TRBV5-1	.	TRBJ1-5	CASNTNQPQHF	TGCGCCAGCAACACAAATCAGCCCCAGCATTTT
.	TRBV5-5	TRBD1	TRBJ1-2	CASSLDLGTGGYGYTF	TGTGCCAGCAGCTTGGACCTTGGGACAGGGGGCTATGGCTACACCTTC
few	TRBV6-2/TRBV6-3	.	TRBJ1-5	CASSSGNEQPQHF	TGTGCCAGCAGTTCAGGGAACGAGCAGCCCCAGCATTTT
once	TRBV7-6	TRBD1	TRBJ2-2	CASSPTTTGSTGELFF	TGTGCCAGCAGCCCAACCACGACAGGGTCCACCGGGGAGCTGTTTTTT
.	TRBV6-2/TRBV6-3	TRBD1	TRBJ2-2	CASSIAGTGGTGELFF	TGTGCCAGCAGTATTGCCGGGACAGGGGGTACCGGGGAGCTGTTTTTT
.	TRBV7-2	TRBD2	TRBJ2-2	CASSRGSFNTGELFF	TGTGCCAGCAGCCGCGGGAGCTTTAACACCGGGGAGCTGTTTTTT
.	TRBV6-4	.	TRBJ1-6	CASRMDSNSPLHF	TGTGCCAGCAGGATGGACAGTAATTCACCCCTCCACTTT
.	TRBV5-6	TRBD2	TRBJ2-5	CASSLTSGSGETQYF	TGTGCCAGCAGCTTGACTAGCGGGAGCGGGGAGACCCAGTACTTC
.	TRBV5-8	.	TRBJ1-6	CASSLGDGGQNYYNSPLHF	TGTGCCAGCAGCTTGGGGGATGGGGGCCAGAATTACTATAATTCACCCCTCCACTTT
.	TRBV19	.	TRBJ2-1	CASRAITNEQFF	TGTGCCAGTAGGGCGATTACCAATGAGCAGTTCTTC
.	TRBV9	.	TRBJ1-6	CASSTGRSPLHF	TGTGCCAGCAGCACAGGGAGGTCACCCCTCCACTTT
.	TRBV7-9	TRBD1	TRBJ2-1	CASSLGTGGDGVNEQFF	TGTGCCAGCAGCTTAGGGACAGGGGGCGATGGTGTTAATGAGCAGTTCTTC
.	TRBV4-1	.	TRBJ2-3	CASSQLDTQYF	TGCGCCAGCAGCCAATTGGATACGCAGTATTTT
.	TRBV18	.	TRBJ1-6	CASSPAGGARSSPLHF	TGTGCCAGCTCACCGGCCGGGGGAGCCAGGAGTTCACCCCTCCACTTT
.	TRBV28	TRBD2	TRBJ2-5	CASSPSGEGSETQYF	TGTGCCAGCAGTCCGAGCGGGGAGGGGTCGGAGACCCAGTACTTC
.	TRBV7-2	.	TRBJ2-5	CASSPRASQETQYF	TGTGCCAGCAGCCCCCGGGCTTCCCAAGAGACCCAGTACTTC
.	TRBV11-2	TRBD2	TRBJ2-3	CASSSSGLAGGLDTQYF	TGTGCCAGCAGCTCATCGGGACTAGCGGGAGGGTTGGATACGCAGTATTTT
.	TRBV28	TRBD1	TRBJ2-1	CASRDRLIEQFF	TGTGCCAGCCGGGACAGACTGATTGAGCAGTTCTTC
once	TRBV7-9	.	TRBJ2-7	CASSPRGWLGYEQYF	TGTGCCAGCAGCCCTAGGGGCTGGTTAGGCTACGAGCAGTACTTC
.	TRBV11-3	TRBD2	TRBJ2-3	CASSLSGRDMDTQYF	TGTGCCAGCAGCCTTAGCGGGAGGGATATGGATACGCAGTATTTT
few	TRBV27	.	TRBJ1-6	CASSRGFSSPLHF	TGTGCCAGCAGTCGTGGGTTTAGCTCACCCCTCCACTTT
once	TRBV28	TRBD2	TRBJ2-1	CASSSTRLASAGNEQFF	TGTGCCAGCAGTTCTACCCGACTAGCGTCGGCTGGGAATGAGCAGTTCTTC
.	TRBV7-9	TRBD2	TRBJ2-3	CASRTTRLAGAGDTQYF	TGTGCCAGCAGAACCACGCGACTAGCGGGAGCGGGAGATACGCAGTATTTT
.	TRBV30	.	TRBJ1-5	CAWTTTGGFGQPQHF	TGTGCCTGGACCACGACAGGTGGTTTCGGCCAGCCCCAGCATTTT
.	TRBV7-2	TRBD2	TRBJ2-7	CASRRTSGIGFEQYF	TGTGCCAGCAGACGAACTAGCGGGATAGGGTTCGAGCAGTACTTC
.	TRBV9	.	TRBJ2-1	CASSVADYSYNEQFF	TGTGCCAGCAGCGTAGCGGACTACTCCTACAATGAGCAGTTCTTC